This is a list of T cell receptor beta chains from one sample in a study of blood T cell repertoires in COVID-19. The table came from immunoSEQ multiplex PCR; TCRdb's copy has only in-frame clones and leaves some out. In the table there are over 300,000 clones, more than 75% of which are singletons. Sequencing was done on a sample of PBMCs or T cells enriched from blood (not recorded which). Source of these receptors: a woman aged 30 to 39 with acute COVID-19. Both conserved end residues are part of each CDR3. A D gene is named only where the DNA matches it firmly. Not all rows give a size; the values are once, few, many and, for expanded clones, a class.

TRBD1 | TRBJ1-4 | TRBV5-4 | . | CASSLATGTNEKLFF | TGTGCCAGCAGCTTAGCGACAGGGACTAATGAAAAACTGTTTTTT
TRBD2 | TRBJ2-3 | TRBV7-2 | . | CASSLVAAGGQRDTQYF | TGTGCCAGCAGCTTAGTAGCAGCGGGGGGGCAGCGGGATACGCAGTATTTT
TRBD1 | TRBJ1-4 | TRBV18 | . | CASSPTGGPNEKLFF | TGTGCCAGCTCACCAACAGGGGGCCCTAATGAAAAACTGTTTTTT
TRBD1 | TRBJ2-1 | TRBV30 | . | CAWSGPGQGSNNEQFF | TGTGCCTGGAGTGGACCGGGACAGGGGTCCAACAATGAGCAGTTCTTC
. | TRBJ2-5 | TRBV5-1 | . | CASSFLLWAEETQYF | TGCGCCAGCAGCTTCCTGTTGTGGGCAGAAGAGACCCAGTACTTC
. | TRBJ2-3 | TRBV7-2 | . | CASSLFGGLSDTQYF | TGTGCCAGCAGCTTATTCGGGGGGCTCTCAGATACGCAGTATTTT
TRBD1 | TRBJ2-2 | TRBV3-1/TRBV3-2 | once | CASSQSDRGRGGELFF | TGTGCCAGCAGCCAGTCGGACAGGGGGCGAGGCGGGGAGCTGTTTTTT
TRBD1 | TRBJ1-4 | TRBV15 | once | CATSRGGQGVNEKLFF | TGTGCCACCAGCAGAGGCGGACAGGGGGTTAATGAAAAACTGTTTTTT
. | TRBJ2-1 | TRBV5-8 | . | CASSFGGTGPYNEQFF | TGTGCCAGCAGCTTCGGGGGAACAGGCCCCTACAATGAGCAGTTCTTC
. | TRBJ2-2 | TRBV2 | . | CASVIRQGSFGGAGELFF | TGTGCCAGCGTAATACGACAGGGAAGTTTCGGGGGCGCCGGGGAGCTGTTTTTT
TRBD1 | TRBJ2-4 | TRBV5-1 | . | CASSSGQGDIQYF | TGCGCCAGCAGCTCCGGACAGGGGGACATTCAGTACTTC
TRBD1 | TRBJ1-1 | TRBV7-2 | few | CASSLVGSGGWTEAFF | TGTGCCAGCAGCTTAGTCGGGTCAGGGGGTTGGACTGAAGCTTTCTTT
TRBD2 | TRBJ2-3 | TRBV6-5 | . | CASSYQASGATDTQYF | TGTGCCAGCAGTTACCAGGCTAGCGGGGCCACAGATACGCAGTATTTT
TRBD1 | TRBJ1-5 | TRBV3-1/TRBV3-2 | . | CASSQDLAGGGSNQPQHF | TGTGCCAGCAGCCAAGATCTGGCAGGGGGAGGTAGCAATCAGCCCCAGCATTTT
. | TRBJ2-3 | TRBV2 | . | CASRPARGADRDTQYF | TGTGCCAGCAGGCCGGCCCGGGGGGCGGACCGAGATACGCAGTATTTT
. | TRBJ1-2 | TRBV30 | . | CAWSPRGGYGYTF | TGTGCCTGGAGTCCTCGAGGGGGTTATGGCTACACCTTC
. | TRBJ1-2 | TRBV3-1/TRBV3-2 | . | CASSLYTQGKSDGYTF | TGTGCCAGCAGCCTATATACCCAGGGTAAATCGGATGGCTACACCTTC
TRBD1 | TRBJ1-6 | TRBV29-1 | . | CSVSFGDRGNSPLHF | TGCAGCGTTTCATTCGGGGACAGGGGAAATTCACCCCTCCACTTT
. | TRBJ1-6 | TRBV19 | few | CASSIDLTASLHF | TGTGCCAGTAGTATAGATCTGACAGCTTCCCTCCACTTT
TRBD2 | TRBJ2-4 | TRBV5-1 | . | CASSLERGGAKNIQYF | TGCGCCAGCAGCTTGGAGCGGGGAGGGGCCAAAAACATTCAGTACTTC
. | TRBJ1-1 | TRBV7-2 | . | CASSLGPGGLNTEAFF | TGTGCCAGCAGCTTAGGGCCTGGAGGGTTGAACACTGAAGCTTTCTTT
. | TRBJ2-7 | TRBV7-8 | once | CASKALASSYEQYF | TGTGCCAGCAAGGCACTAGCATCCTCCTACGAGCAGTACTTC
. | TRBJ2-5 | TRBV10-1 | . | CAEDRGGTAQETQYF | TGCGCCGAAGATCGAGGGGGGACAGCACAAGAGACCCAGTACTTC
. | TRBJ1-1 | TRBV9 | . | CASSVATGVEAFF | TGTGCCAGCAGCGTAGCAACCGGGGTTGAAGCTTTCTTT
. | TRBJ1-2 | TRBV24-1 | once | CATSSPSDGYTF | TGTGCCACCAGTTCCCCTAGTGATGGCTACACCTTC
. | TRBJ1-6 | TRBV10-1 | . | CASSEAFLGGSPLHF | TGCGCCAGCAGTGAGGCTTTTTTAGGAGGGTCACCCCTCCACTTT
. | TRBJ2-1 | TRBV24-1 | . | CATMEGGKYNEQFF | TGTGCCACCATGGAGGGCGGCAAATACAATGAGCAGTTCTTC